This entry is about one T cell receptor (beta chain). This sample stems from a study of blood T cell repertoires in COVID-19. Study information: Some COVID-19 samples were acute and others convalescent; all came from the United States, Italy and Spain.

Clones were sequenced by immunoSEQ multiplex PCR, and TCRdb holds only the in-frame ones, with some missing. The repertoire holds almost 250,000 clones, roughly 83% seen once, with approximately 5% in the top ten. The sample comprised peripheral blood. The sequence derives from a woman older than 75 with COVID-19, enrolled during active disease.

Here the CDR3 reads CASSLGSGAYQETQYF. Written as DNA, the CDR3 is TGTGCCAGCAGCTTAGGTAGCGGGGCCTACCAAGAGACCCAGTACTTC. The chain is built from TRBV11-3 and TRBJ2-5; 8 bases are shared with TRBD2. Germline trimming cut 1 base from V and 0 bases from J; bases unmatched to any gene: 4. CDR1 and CDR2 from the germline V gene are SGHNT and YENEEA. This CDR3 spans 16 amino acids.